This T cell receptor beta chain was recorded in a study of blood T cells in healthy people across ages. General observations from the study: Both higher diversity and more naive CD4+ cells marked long-lived donors when set against aged donors. PBMCs were not sorted, which prevented a conclusive comparison of naive versus antigen-experienced cells.

To note about this clonotype: Its cognate antigen is unknown.

Together with a sample-barcoded 5' primer, a J-beta primer mix was included in a second PCR lasting roughly 6 to 12 cycles. Each cDNA molecule received a tag from a template-switch adaptor that had 12 random nucleotides. TCRdb reanalysed the 5' RACE reads using MiXCR and keeps one entry per CDR3 protein. The sample holds roughly 1.5 million distinct CDR3 sequences, 42% seen once. Germline CDR1 reads SGHRS; CDR2 reads YFSETQ. V was cut by 0 bases and J by 0 bases, with 6 bases left in between. This CDR3 is built from 14 residues. Per sample, extraction of total RNA gave at least 5.5 micrograms in every case.

V and J are TRBV5-1 and TRBJ1-2; the D is unclear. The sequencing sample was made of blood. This TCR derives from a woman in her late teens or twenties in good health. The CDR3 sequence is CASSLDASNYGYTF. The CDR3 region has the DNA TGCGCCAGCAGCTTGGATGCATCTAACTATGGCTACACCTTC. Combining the CDR3 with reference TRBV5-1 and TRBJ1-2 gives the whole variable domain KAGVTQTPRYLIKTRGQQVTLSCSPISGHRSVSWYQQTPGQGLQFLFEYFSETQRNKGNFPGRFSGRQFSNSRSEMNVSTLELGDSALYLCASSLDASNYGYTFGSGTRLTVV.